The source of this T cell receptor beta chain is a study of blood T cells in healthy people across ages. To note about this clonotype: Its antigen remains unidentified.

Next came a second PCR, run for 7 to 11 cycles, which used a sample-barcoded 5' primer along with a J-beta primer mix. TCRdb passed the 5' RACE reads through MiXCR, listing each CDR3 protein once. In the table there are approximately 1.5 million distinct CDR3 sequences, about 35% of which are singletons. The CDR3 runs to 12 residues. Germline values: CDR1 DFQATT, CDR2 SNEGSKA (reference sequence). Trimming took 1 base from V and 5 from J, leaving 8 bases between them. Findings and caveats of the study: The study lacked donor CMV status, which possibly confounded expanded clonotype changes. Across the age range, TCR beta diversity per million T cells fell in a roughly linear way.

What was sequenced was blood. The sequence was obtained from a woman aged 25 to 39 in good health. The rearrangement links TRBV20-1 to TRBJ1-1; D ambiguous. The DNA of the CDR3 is TGCAGTGCTAGAGGGACGGCGACTGAAGCTTTCTTT. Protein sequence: CSARGTATEAFF.